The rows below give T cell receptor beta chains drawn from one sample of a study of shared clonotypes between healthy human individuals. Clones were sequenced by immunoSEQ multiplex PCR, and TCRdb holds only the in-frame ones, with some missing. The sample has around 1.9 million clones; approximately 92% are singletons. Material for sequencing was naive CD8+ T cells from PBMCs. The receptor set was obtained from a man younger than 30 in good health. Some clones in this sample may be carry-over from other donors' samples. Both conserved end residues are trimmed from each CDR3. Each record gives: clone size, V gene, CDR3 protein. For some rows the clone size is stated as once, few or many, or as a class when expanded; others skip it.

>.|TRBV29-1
SVVLANSYNEQF
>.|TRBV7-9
ASSPSDTRLLTTEAF
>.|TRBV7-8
ASSSRPYYEQY
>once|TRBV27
ASSFLAGWYEQY
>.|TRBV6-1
ASSEDRDSSYEQY
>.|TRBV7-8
ASSATWRATEAF
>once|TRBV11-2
ASSPRLKGIPYEQY
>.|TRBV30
AWSVRGTNTGELF
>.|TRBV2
ASSLPMRDRGYYNEQF
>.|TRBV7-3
ASSLTTGFQETQY
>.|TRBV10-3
AISDTGGRESQPQH
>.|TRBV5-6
ASSSLGDMNTEAF
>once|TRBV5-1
ASSTGSRLNYGYT
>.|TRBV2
AGREPNYGYT
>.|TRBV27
ASSSWTANTGELF
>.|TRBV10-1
ASSELEYTGELF
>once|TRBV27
ASSPALGYYGYT
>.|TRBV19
ASSIIASGELF
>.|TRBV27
ASSKTQGQFPYEQY
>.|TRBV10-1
ASSKGLAGGYEQY
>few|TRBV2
ASSEGPRGPTEAF
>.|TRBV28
ASSLQGAGEQF
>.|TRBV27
ASSPLTVATNEKLF
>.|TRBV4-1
ASSRTRAASNQPQH
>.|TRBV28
ASSFKGQGDQPQH
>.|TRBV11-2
ASSLAMVRVNTEAF
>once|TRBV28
ASSTLADTYEQY